The clone carrying this T cell receptor beta chain has a handful of counts. The antigen is undetermined. Profiled with immunoSEQ multiplex PCR; TCRdb holds only in-frame clones, not every one. The data hold about 130,000 clones, with 70% to 90% observed a single time. This entry comes from a study of T cell responses to AZD1222 COVID-19 vaccine. Overall study findings and caveats: Within unmutated variant regions lay the reported targets of nearly half of spike-specific TCRs. Baseline seropositivity characterized only a handful of AZD1222 recipients.

The CDR3 loop spans 14 amino acids. V was shortened by 0 bases and J by 4 bases, with 10 bases between the two germline ends. Per germline, CDR1 SGHNT and CDR2 YYREEE (reference sequence). The sequencing used peripheral blood, collected on day 0 of AZD1222 vaccination. The J gene is TRBJ2-5, the V gene TRBV5-4; TRBD1 might be the D (6 bases). The sequence was collected from an adult in good health. The CDR3: CASSLGGRRETQYF. For the CDR3, the DNA is TGTGCCAGCAGCTTGGGGGGGCGACGAGAGACCCAGTACTTC.